This TCR beta chain was documented in a study of cytomegalovirus exposure and HLA in healthy donors (dated 2017 in TCRdb). Notes on the research overall: An earlier analysis of several hundred of the donors reported approximately 260 Gb of sequence data and 95 million to 140 million unique TCR beta sequences obtained from roughly 180 million T cells. About 280 gigabases of sequencing data and 70 million to 100 million unique TCR sequences made up an early release that covered approximately 650 HLA-typed donors. The genetic ancestry cluster associated with self-reported Caucasian donors included about four fifths of the 398 genotyped donors. The study was designed to test whether signatures of past pathogen exposure could be identified by cataloging public T cell receptors. The study used immunosequencing to profile the T cell repertoires of some 600 subjects and linked those repertoires to cytomegalovirus serostatus. A separate validation cohort of some 130 different subjects was used in addition to the roughly 700-subject first cohort. To predict cytomegalovirus infection status, the study combined high-throughput TCR immunosequencing, statistical association of individual TCRs with disease status, and machine learning. In a later analysis, previously published TCR beta repertoires from several hundred donors were re-analyzed and high-resolution HLA genotyping was added so that TCR occurrence patterns could be studied. The later analysis used no new phenotypic data to find candidate immune exposures, relying instead on TCR beta sequences and their occurrence across donors. To decide whether each TCR beta V gene segment behaved as functional or pseudogenic, an earlier analysis of some 600 of the donors relied on high-throughput TCR beta sequencing. Donor age, sex, ethnicity and CMV serostatus were compiled alongside the repertoire data. In a later genetic analysis, genome-wide SNP genotypes for about 60% of the 666 donors were used, and that subset was treated as a discovery cohort. Every repertoire in the discovery cohort had been generated on one and the same sequencing platform. HLA typing covered class I and class II loci at four-digit resolution. The number of typed donors differed by locus: 629-630 for A, B, C, DRB1 and DQB1; approximately 520 for DQA1; approximately 600 for DPA1; and roughly 450 for DPB1. Roughly 5 DR-DQ haplotypes were handled as single units for association and clustering, since linkage in the cohort was strong. Among 300 to 450 genotyped donors of the cohort, an average of about 240,000 unique TCR beta nucleotide sequences were sequenced per donor, roughly 18% of them non-productive.

Note on this clone: Its antigen is currently not known. Base qualities were left out, and no much larger clone turns up one base away.

The V end loses 4 bases and the J end loses 2 bases, and a stretch of 15 bases separates them. The germline V gene sets CDR1 to SGHTA and CDR2 to FQGTGA. The CDR3, cysteine through phenylalanine, is 16 amino acids long. The sequence is cut down to CDR3 DNA, 48 bases in frame from base 1. Library method: the immunoSEQ multiplex PCR assay. A mixture of 60 forward primers for TCR Vbeta segments and 13 reverse primers for TCR Jbeta segments was used in the multiplex PCR. A multiplex PCR assay on genomic DNA amplified the CDR3 region of rearranged TCR beta genes. On the Illumina HiSeq System, the amplified TCR beta libraries were sequenced as 87-base-pair reads. Processing in the source paper ran as follows. In a later analysis, tens of millions of unique TCR beta chains were counted across the 690 or so repertoires, and roughly 9.9 million of these chains were shared by at least two donors. Raw reads were error-corrected and collapsed into unique sequences with a nearest-neighbor algorithm that merged closely related sequences to remove PCR and sequencing errors. Alignment of CDR3 sequences to IMGT reference sequences was used to assign V, D and J gene segments. For a sequence to be retained, at least a six-nucleotide match to both a V gene segment and a J gene segment was required. A rearrangement counted as productive if the CDR3 had no stop codons and remained in frame with V and J, and every other rearrangement counted as non-productive. CDR3 was defined by IMGT convention, running from the second conserved V-encoded cysteine to the conserved J-encoded phenylalanine. Sequences without an unambiguous match to a single V gene segment were excluded from the earlier analysis of several hundred of the donors. An earlier analysis of a few hundred of the donors called V segments functional above 56.7% productive rearrangements and segregating when the between-donor standard deviation exceeded 5%. A statistical classification framework was built for diagnosing cytomegalovirus status from the catalog of TCR beta chain sequences. A later analysis assigned V and J genes by comparing TCR nucleotide sequences with IMGT/GENE-DB human TR gene sequences. A later analysis assigned CDR3 sequences and most-parsimonious VDJ recombination scenarios with the TCRdist pipeline. In a later analysis, each TCR beta chain was defined by its CDR3 amino acid sequence together with its V-gene family, and reads without a unique V-gene family were excluded. A later analysis removed 550 to 700 highly shared, low-generation-probability nucleotide sequences to deal with suspected cross-contamination and a sequencing artifact. A later analysis calculated a clonal expansion index for each public chain from normalized within-repertoire ranks of inferred template counts. In a later analysis, generation probabilities were computed with a VDJ recombination model fitted to out-of-frame rearrangements, and the resulting probabilities were checked against IGoR. In a later analysis, TCR-TCR, TCR-HLA and TCR-CMV co-occurrence was scored with hypergeometric tests, and a repertoire-size bias correction was applied to TCR pairs. A later analysis estimated false discovery rates by permuting HLA or CMV assignments 20 times. A later analysis grouped co-occurring TCRs with DBSCAN, adding TCRdist sequence similarity when clustering within HLA-allele-positive subsets. Co-occurrence clustering excluded repertoires with fewer than 30,000 or more than 120,000 public chains, plus five with anomalous nucleotide sharing. The table comes from immuneACCESS by way of TCRdb, which keeps in-frame sequences with V and J called. Part of the clones is missing from these tables; in studies checked, under half for an unresolved V gene and the rest for unknown reasons. V and J calls and clone size come straight from that table; D and trimming were deduced from the DNA. Counted in this sample were 150,000 to 200,000 clones; roughly 80% of them appeared once. The ten largest clones add up to roughly 8% of the sample.

The cohort consisted of some 670 healthy bone marrow donors. Cohort members were all nominally healthy when sampled, although unrecorded immune exposures were likely present. The donor was CMV seropositive and was included in the group of 289 seropositive cohort members. Each donor provided a peripheral blood sample, and peripheral blood mononuclear cells were used for TCR beta sequencing. The Qiagen DNeasy Blood Extraction Kit was used to extract genomic DNA from the blood cell samples. Here is what the overall study found, with its caveats: In a later analysis, HLA-associated TCR beta chains showed more clonal expansion and lower generation probabilities than non-associated chains that were equally common. In a later genetic analysis, a missense DCLRE1C variant was associated with V-gene and J-gene trimming of TCR beta chains, and the association was replicated in an independent cohort. A later genetic analysis reported fewer N-insertions in productive TCRs among donors in an Asian-associated ancestry cluster than the roughly 700-donor mean. Linkage disequilibrium might explain the correlated functional status among segregating V segments, but an unknown experimental factor could not be ruled out. A further reported finding was that TCR beta sequences accurately predicted the HLA-A and HLA-B alleles for most subjects in the first cohort. Most TCR sequences were observed very rarely across donors, whereas some public TCRs were present in many individuals. Presence/absence analyses assumed roughly uniform sequencing depth across donors, an assumption that may not hold. Specific HLA alleles were associated with 16,951 TCR beta sequences at a false discovery rate of 0.05 in a later analysis. According to the authors, the approach could potentially be generalized to other disease states and immunological phenotypes. In a later analysis, TCR association rates were found to vary across HLA loci, with the most associated TCRs seen for DRB1 alleles and the fewest for HLA-C alleles. The study gave a list of about 170 TCR beta chains associated with cytomegalovirus. A few of the identified cytomegalovirus-associated TCR beta chains were confirmed in vitro to be specific for cytomegalovirus antigens. A later analysis found that most CMV-associated TCR beta chains appeared HLA-restricted, with HLA associations seemingly driven largely by CMV exposure. The earlier analysis of 587 of the donors excluded seventeen rarely observed V segments, including chromosome 9 orphons, because counts were too low. The classifier was reported to diagnose cytomegalovirus status with high specificity and sensitivity in both the original and validation cohorts. Only TCR beta chains were sequenced in this cohort, and the absence of alpha or paired-chain data limited detectable features. Broadly in line with IMGT annotations, most TCR beta V segments showed up in productive rearrangements about 87% or about 30% of the time in an earlier analysis of 587 of the donors. Several of the top co-occurrence clusters appeared to be linked to parvovirus B19, influenza, CMV and Epstein-Barr virus, according to a later analysis. Because HLA typing was unavailable for some donors at each locus, only the typed subset was used in association tests. CMV serostatus was the only immune exposure information available for the cohort. Some IMGT-functional V segments, including TRBV6-2 and TRBV6-3, could not be distinguished by the 87-base-pair reads and were therefore excluded. When HLA alleles, especially DR and DQ, strongly co-occurred, attributing TCR associations to individual alleles was difficult. A cluster of highly shared sequence variants was judged likely to represent a technical artifact of the sequencing pipeline.

Recombination joined TRBV7-3 with TRBJ1-3, with TRBD1 perhaps the D gene, on 6 matching bases. This sequence was found in a woman aged 40 to 50 in good health and CMV-seropositive. Sequencing was done on a sample of PBMCs. The DNA sequence is given as TGTGCCAGCAGCTCCCAGGGTGGGGGCGCTGGAAACACCATATATTTT. It specifies CASSSQGGGAGNTIYF. When the CDR3 is completed using the reference TRBV7-3 and TRBJ1-3 genes on either side, the full variable domain is GAGVSQTPSNKVTEKGKYVELRCDPISGHTALYWYRQSLGQGPEFLIYFQGTGAADDSGLPNDRFFAVRPEGSVSTLKIQRTERGDSAVYLCASSSQGGGAGNTIYFGEGSWLTVV.